The 5 T cell receptor beta chains reported below all come from one sample, sequenced in a study of beta chain features in type 1 diabetes. Investigators reverse transcribed all isolated RNA, so they sequenced expressed TCRB transcripts. Produced via immunoSEQ multiplex PCR; TCRdb's table is partial and in-frame only. The sample yields under 950,000 clones, 15% to 20% seen once. Sequences were obtained from naive CD4+ T cells from blood. The receptor source for this set is a woman in her late teens or twenties in good health.

This clone came up a few times. The same CDR3 can be traced to other DNA sequences in this sample. The genes are TRBV7-2 and TRBJ2-1; no reliable D call. V gave up 5 bases and J gave up 0 bases, with 8 bases separating them. CDR3 length: 14 residues. Germline V gives CDR1 SGHTA, CDR2 FQGNSA. CDR3 region: CASSPDSSYNEQFF. The CDR3 DNA reads as TGTGCCAGCAGCCCCGATAGCTCCTACAATGAGCAGTTCTTC.

This rearrangement joins TRBV20-1 to TRBJ2-1; the match to TRBD1 covers 7 bases. Trimming removed 8 bases from V and 13 bases from J; junction bases left unmatched: 11. The CDR3 is 11 residues long. Per germline, CDR1 DFQATT and CDR2 SNEGSKA (reference sequence). CDR3 residues: CSPNPGQSQFF. Written as DNA, the CDR3 is TGCAGTCCTAACCCGGGACAGAGTCAGTTCTTC.

The gene calls are TRBV7-9 and TRBJ2-1; 10 bases fit TRBD2. Unmatched junction bases numbered 5, after V lost 2 bases and J lost 7 bases. This CDR3 contains 15 residues. CDR1 and CDR2 from the germline V gene are SEHNR and FQNEAQ (reference sequence). CDR3 residues: CASSLSLAGENEQFF. The CDR3 DNA reads TGTGCCAGCAGCTTAAGTCTAGCGGGAGAAAATGAGCAGTTCTTC.

The table lists this clone with a few counts. Here the CDR3 reads CASKTGSGNEQFF. The CDR3 region has the DNA TGTGCCAGTAAAACCGGAAGCGGCAATGAGCAGTTCTTC. The chain employs TRBV19 and TRBJ2-1, with a possible D match to TRBD2 (5 bases). This CDR3 spans 13 amino acids. V lost 7 bases, J lost 6 bases, and 13 bases lay in between. CDR1 and CDR2 from the germline V gene are LNHDA and SQIVND (reference sequence).

This chain connects TRBV5-6 to TRBJ2-2; the D is unclear. The ends were cut back, 0 bases at V and 1 base at J, with 4 bases in the middle. Germline CDR1 is SGHDT and CDR2 is YYEEEE. The CDR3 loop spans 14 amino acids. CDR3 in amino acids: CASSLAENTGELFF. CDR3 bases: TGTGCCAGCAGCTTGGCGGAGAACACCGGGGAGCTGTTTTTT.